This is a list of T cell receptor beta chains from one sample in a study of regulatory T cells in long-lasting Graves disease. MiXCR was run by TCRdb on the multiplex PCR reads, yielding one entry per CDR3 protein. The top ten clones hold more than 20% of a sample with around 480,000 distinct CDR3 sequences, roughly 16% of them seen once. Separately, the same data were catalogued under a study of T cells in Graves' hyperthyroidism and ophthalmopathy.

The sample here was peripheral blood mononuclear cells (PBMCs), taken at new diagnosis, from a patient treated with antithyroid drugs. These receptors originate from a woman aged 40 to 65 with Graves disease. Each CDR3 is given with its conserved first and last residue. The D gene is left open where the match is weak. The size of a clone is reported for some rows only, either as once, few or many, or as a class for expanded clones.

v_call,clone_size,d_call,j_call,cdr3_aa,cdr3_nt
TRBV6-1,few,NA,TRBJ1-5,CASGEDGLYNQPQHF,TGTGCCAGCGGCGAGGACGGCCTCTACAATCAGCCCCAGCATTTT
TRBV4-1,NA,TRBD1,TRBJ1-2,CASGRTGGLGYTF,TGCGCCAGCGGAAGGACAGGGGGTCTTGGCTACACCTTC
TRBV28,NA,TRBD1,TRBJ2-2,CASSTQGAQNTGELLF,TGTGCCAGCAGTACGCAGGGGGCGCAGAACACCGGGGAGCTGCTTTTT
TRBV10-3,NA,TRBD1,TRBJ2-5,CAIKEGQGEETQYF,TGTGCCATCAAAGAGGGACAGGGTGAAGAGACCCAGTACTTC
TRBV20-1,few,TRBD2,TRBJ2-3,CSAREYSLAGARTDTQYF,TGCAGTGCTAGAGAGTATTCGCTAGCGGGGGCCCGCACAGATACGCAGTATTTT
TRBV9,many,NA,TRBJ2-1,CASSVGRQVPYNEQFF,TGTGCCAGCAGCGTGGGCAGACAGGTACCCTACAATGAGCAGTTCTTC
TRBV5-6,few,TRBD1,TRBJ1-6,CASSWIQTGRAHSPLHF,TGTGCCAGCAGCTGGATTCAGACAGGGAGGGCGCATTCACCCCTCCACTTT
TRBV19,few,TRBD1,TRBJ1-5,CASSDTGTGFQPQHF,TGTGCCAGTAGTGACACCGGGACAGGGTTTCAGCCCCAGCATTTT
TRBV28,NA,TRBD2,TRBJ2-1,CASSLDGGASYNEQFF,TGTGCCAGCAGTTTAGACGGGGGGGCTTCCTACAATGAGCAGTTCTTC
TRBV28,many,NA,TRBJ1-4,CASKVGQGEKLFF,TGTGCCAGCAAAGTAGGGCAAGGAGAAAAACTGTTTTTT
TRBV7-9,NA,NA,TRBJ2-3,CASSYLGPGILFTDTQYF,TGTGCCAGCAGCTATTTAGGGCCTGGAATTCTATTCACAGATACGCAGTATTTT
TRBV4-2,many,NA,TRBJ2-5,CASSQGTFEETQYF,TGTGCCAGCAGCCAAGGGACTTTCGAAGAGACCCAGTACTTC
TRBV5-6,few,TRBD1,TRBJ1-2,CASSTGTGRIYGYTF,TGTGCCAGCAGCACCGGGACAGGGCGAATCTATGGCTACACCTTC
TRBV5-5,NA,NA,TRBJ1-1,CASGLAANTEAFF,TGTGCCAGCGGCTTGGCGGCGAACACTGAAGCTTTCTTT
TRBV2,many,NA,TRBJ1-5,CASSGQGNQPQHF,TGTGCCAGCAGTGGGCAGGGCAATCAGCCCCAGCATTTT
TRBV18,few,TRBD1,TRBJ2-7,CASSPRVGQGATYEQYF,TGTGCCAGCTCACCACGCGTCGGACAGGGGGCTACCTACGAGCAGTACTTC
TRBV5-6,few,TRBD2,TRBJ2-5,CASSLLGLAGTLYTQETQYF,TGTGCCAGCAGCTTGTTGGGACTAGCGGGGACATTATATACCCAAGAGACCCAGTACTTC
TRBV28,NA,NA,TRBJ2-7,CASSPWTASYEQYF,TGTGCCAGCAGCCCCTGGACAGCATCCTACGAGCAGTACTTC
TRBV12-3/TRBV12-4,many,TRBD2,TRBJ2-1,CASSLKRGGDNEQFF,TGTGCCAGCAGTTTAAAGCGGGGGGGAGACAATGAGCAGTTCTTC
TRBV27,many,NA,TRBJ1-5,CASSSRGWVDQPQHF,TGTGCCAGCAGTTCTCGAGGGTGGGTAGATCAGCCCCAGCATTTT
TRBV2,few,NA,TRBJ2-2,CASSEIRGRNTGELFF,TGTGCCAGCAGTGAAATCCGGGGGCGGAACACCGGGGAGCTGTTTTTT
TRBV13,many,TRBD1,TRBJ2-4,CASSHGQGRKNIQYF,TGTGCCAGCAGCCACGGACAGGGGCGCAAAAACATTCAGTACTTC
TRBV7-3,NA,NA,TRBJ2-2,CASSFPRGELFF,TGTGCCAGCAGCTTCCCCAGGGGGGAGCTGTTTTTT
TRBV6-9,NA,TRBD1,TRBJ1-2,CASSYFGQGLPGYTF,TGTGCCAGCAGTTACTTTGGACAGGGATTGCCTGGCTACACCTTC
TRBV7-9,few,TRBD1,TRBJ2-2,CASSFSGQGPPGELFF,TGTGCCAGCAGCTTCTCCGGACAGGGACCTCCCGGGGAGCTGTTTTTT
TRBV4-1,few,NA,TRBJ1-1,CASSQEQRVQAFF,TGCGCCAGCAGCCAAGAACAGAGGGTCCAAGCTTTCTTT
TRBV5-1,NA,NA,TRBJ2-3,CASSLENRDTDTQYF,TGCGCCAGCAGCTTGGAAAACAGGGACACAGATACGCAGTATTTT
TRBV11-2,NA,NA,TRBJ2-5,CASSLSILETQYF,TGTGCCAGCAGCTTAAGCATTCTTGAGACCCAGTACTTC
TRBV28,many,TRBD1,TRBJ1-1,CASTSPGGRTEAFF,TGTGCCAGCACCTCCCCAGGGGGGAGGACTGAAGCTTTCTTT
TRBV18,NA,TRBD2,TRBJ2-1,CASSPSVAGYNEQFF,TGTGCCAGCTCACCATCGGTAGCGGGATACAATGAGCAGTTCTTC
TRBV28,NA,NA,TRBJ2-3,CASSLGGAADTQYF,TGTGCCAGCAGTTTAGGGGGGGCGGCAGATACGCAGTATTTT
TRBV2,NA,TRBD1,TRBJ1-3,CASSPQGNGNTIYF,TGTGCCAGCAGTCCACAGGGGAATGGAAACACCATATATTTT
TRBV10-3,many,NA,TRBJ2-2,CAISPNTGELFF,TGTGCCATCAGTCCGAACACCGGGGAGCTGTTTTTT
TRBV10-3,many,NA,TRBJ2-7,CAISEADTWRYEQYF,TGTGCCATCAGTGAAGCCGACACCTGGCGGTACGAGCAGTACTTC
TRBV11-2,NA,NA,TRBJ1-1,CASSDLQGMNTEAFF,TGTGCCAGCAGCGACCTTCAGGGCATGAACACTGAAGCTTTCTTT
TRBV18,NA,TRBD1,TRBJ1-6,CASSLGQGIGSPLHF,TGTGCCAGCAGTCTAGGACAGGGGATAGGATCACCCCTCCACTTT
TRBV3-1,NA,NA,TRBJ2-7,CASSQGGSNEQYF,TGTGCCAGCAGCCAAGGGGGTTCTAACGAGCAGTACTTC
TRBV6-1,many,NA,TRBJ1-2,CASSNNRVYYGYTF,TGTGCCAGCAGTAATAACAGGGTATACTATGGCTACACCTTC